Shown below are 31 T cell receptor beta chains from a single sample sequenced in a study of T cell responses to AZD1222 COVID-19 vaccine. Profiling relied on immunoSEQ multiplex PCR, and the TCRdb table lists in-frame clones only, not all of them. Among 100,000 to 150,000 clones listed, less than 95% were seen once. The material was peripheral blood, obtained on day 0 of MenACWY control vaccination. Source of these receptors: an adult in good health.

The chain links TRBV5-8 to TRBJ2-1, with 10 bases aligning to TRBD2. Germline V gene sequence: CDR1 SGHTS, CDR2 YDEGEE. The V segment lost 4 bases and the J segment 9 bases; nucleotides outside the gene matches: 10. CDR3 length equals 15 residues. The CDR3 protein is CASSHLQGLAVEQFF. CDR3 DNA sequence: TGTGCCAGCAGCCACCTCCAAGGACTAGCGGTTGAGCAGTTCTTC.

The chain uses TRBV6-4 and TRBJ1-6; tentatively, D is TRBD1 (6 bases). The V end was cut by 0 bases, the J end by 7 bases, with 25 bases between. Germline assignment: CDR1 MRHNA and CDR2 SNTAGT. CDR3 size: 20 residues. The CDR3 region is CASSDSGLGGPRGMNSPLHF. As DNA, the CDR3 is TGTGCCAGCAGTGACTCCGGGCTGGGGGGTCCCAGGGGAATGAATTCACCCCTCCACTTT.

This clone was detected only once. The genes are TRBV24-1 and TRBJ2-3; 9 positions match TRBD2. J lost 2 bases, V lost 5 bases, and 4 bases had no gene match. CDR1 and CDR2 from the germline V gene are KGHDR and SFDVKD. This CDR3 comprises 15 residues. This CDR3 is CATSGSSGNTDTQYF. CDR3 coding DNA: TGTGCCACCAGTGGTTCTAGCGGGAACACAGATACGCAGTATTTT.

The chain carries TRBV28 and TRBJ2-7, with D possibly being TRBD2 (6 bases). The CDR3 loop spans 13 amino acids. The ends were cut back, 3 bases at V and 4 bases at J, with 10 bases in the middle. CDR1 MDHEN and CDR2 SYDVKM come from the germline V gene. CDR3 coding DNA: TGTGCCAGCAGTTTCCGGGGGACTTACGAGCAGTACGTC. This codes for CASSFRGTYEQYV.

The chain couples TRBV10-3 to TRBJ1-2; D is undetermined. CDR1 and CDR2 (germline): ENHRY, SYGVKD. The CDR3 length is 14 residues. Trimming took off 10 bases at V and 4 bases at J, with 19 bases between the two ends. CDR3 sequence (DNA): TGTGCCAGCCGGGCGACCTCGAAGTCCTATGGCTACACCTTC. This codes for CASRATSKSYGYTF.

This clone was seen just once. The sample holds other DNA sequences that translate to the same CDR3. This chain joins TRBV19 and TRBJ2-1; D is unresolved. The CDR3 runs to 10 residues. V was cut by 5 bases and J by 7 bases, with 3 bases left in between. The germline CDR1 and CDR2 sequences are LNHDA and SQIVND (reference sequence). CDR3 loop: CASSGNEQFF. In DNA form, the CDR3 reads TGTGCCAGTAGTGGGAATGAGCAGTTCTTC.

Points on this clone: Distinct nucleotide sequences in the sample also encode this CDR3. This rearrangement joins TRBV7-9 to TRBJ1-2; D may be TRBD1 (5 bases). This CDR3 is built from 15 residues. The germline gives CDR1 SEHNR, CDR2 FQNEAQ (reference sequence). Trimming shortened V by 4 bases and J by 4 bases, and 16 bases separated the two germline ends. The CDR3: CASSSTGGRGYGYTF. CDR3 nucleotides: TGTGCCAGCAGCTCGACGGGGGGTCGGGGCTATGGCTACACCTTC.

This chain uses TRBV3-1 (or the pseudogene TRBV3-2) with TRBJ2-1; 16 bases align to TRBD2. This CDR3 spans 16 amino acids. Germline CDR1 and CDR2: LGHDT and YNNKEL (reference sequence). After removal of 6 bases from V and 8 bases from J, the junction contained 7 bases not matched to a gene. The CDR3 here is CASRPGLAGGIYEQFF. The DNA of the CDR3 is TGTGCCAGCAGGCCGGGACTAGCGGGAGGGATCTATGAGCAGTTCTTC.

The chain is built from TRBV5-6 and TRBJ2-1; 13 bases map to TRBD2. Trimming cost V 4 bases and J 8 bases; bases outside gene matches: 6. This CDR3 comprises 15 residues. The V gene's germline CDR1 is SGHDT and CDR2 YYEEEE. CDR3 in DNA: TGTGCCAGCAGCCGGGGACTAGCGGGGATGTATGAGCAGTTCTTC. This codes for CASSRGLAGMYEQFF.

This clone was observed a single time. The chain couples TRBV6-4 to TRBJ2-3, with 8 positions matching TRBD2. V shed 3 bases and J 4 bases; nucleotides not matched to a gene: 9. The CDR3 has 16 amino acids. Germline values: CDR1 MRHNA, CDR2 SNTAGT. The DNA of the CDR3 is TGTGCCAGCAGTGAACGGGGAGCGGGAGCCCCAGATACGCAGTATTTT. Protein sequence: CASSERGAGAPDTQYF.

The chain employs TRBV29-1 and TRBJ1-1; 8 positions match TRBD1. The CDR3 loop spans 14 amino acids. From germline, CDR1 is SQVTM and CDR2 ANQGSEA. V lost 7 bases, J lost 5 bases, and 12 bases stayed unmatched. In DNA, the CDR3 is TGCAGCGCCCGTCCCGGCAGGGGGCGGACTGAAGCTTTCTTT. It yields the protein CSARPGRGRTEAFF.

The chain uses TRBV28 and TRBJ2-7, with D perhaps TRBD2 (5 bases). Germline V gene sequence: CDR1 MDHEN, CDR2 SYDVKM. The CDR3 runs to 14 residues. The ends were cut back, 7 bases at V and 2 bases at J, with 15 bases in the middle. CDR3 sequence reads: CASTDHSGTYEQYF. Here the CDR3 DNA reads TGTGCCAGCACCGACCACAGCGGAACCTACGAGCAGTACTTC.

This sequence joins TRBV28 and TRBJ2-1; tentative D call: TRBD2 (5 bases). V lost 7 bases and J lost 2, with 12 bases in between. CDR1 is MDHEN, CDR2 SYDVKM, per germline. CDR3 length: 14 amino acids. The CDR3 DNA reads TGTGCCAGCATAAAGGAGACTACCTACAATGAGCAGTTCTTC. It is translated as CASIKETTYNEQFF.

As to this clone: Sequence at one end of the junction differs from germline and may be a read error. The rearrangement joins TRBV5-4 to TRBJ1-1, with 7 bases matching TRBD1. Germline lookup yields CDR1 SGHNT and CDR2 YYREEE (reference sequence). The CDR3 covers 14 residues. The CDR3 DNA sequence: TGTGCCAGCAGCTTCGGCAGGGGGAACGCTGAAGCTTTCTTT. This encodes CASSFGRGNAEAFF.

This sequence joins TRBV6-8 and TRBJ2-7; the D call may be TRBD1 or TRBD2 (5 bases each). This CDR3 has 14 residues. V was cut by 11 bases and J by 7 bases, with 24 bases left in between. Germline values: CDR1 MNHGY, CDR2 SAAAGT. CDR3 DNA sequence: TGTGCCGTCAGCTATGGGACCAGCTTTCGGGAGCAGTACGTC. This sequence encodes CAVSYGTSFREQYV.

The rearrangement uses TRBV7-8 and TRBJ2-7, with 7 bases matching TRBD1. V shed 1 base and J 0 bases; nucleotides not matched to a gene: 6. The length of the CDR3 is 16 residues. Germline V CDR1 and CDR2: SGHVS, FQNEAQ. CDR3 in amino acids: CASSLGGTARSYEQYV. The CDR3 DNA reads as TGTGCCAGCAGCTTAGGAGGGACAGCCCGCTCCTACGAGCAGTACGTC.

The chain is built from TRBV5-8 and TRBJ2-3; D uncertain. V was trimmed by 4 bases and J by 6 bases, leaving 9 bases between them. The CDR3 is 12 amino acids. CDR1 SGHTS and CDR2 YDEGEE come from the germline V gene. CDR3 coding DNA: TGTGCCAGCAGCCTTTGGGTGGATACGCAGTATTTT. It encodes CASSLWVDTQYF.

Written as DNA, the CDR3 is TGTGCCAGCAGTGAAGGCCCGACAGGGGCCTACGAGCAGTACGTC. Translating gives CASSEGPTGAYEQYV. V gene TRBV6-1 combines with J gene TRBJ2-7; 8 bases are a match to TRBD1. Losses at the gene ends were 1 base for V and 2 bases for J; bases not matched to a gene: 4. Germline CDR1 MNHNS, CDR2 SASEGT. The CDR3 spans 15 residues.

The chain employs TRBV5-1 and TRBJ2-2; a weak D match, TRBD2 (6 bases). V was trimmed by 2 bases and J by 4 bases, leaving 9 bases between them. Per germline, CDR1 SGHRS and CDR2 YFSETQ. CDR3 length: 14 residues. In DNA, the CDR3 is TGCGCCAGCAGCTTAAGGGGAGGCACCGGGGAGCTGTTTTTT. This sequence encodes CASSLRGGTGELFF.

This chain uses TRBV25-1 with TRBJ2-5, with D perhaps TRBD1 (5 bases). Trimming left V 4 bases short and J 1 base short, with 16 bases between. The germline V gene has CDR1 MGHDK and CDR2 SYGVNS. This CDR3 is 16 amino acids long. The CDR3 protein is CASSGRQGRAQETQYF. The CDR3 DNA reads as TGTGCCAGCAGTGGTAGGCAGGGCAGGGCCCAAGAGACCCAGTACTTC.

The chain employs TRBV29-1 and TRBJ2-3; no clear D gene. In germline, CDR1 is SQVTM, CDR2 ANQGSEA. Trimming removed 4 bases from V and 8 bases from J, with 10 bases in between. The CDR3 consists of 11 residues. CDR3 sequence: CSVVRLSTQYF. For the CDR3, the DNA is TGCAGCGTTGTGCGGCTAAGTACGCAGTATTTT.

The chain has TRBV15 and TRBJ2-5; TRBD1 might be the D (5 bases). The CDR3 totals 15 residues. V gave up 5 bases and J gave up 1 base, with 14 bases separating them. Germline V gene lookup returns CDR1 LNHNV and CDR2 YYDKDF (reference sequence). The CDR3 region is CATSEKGSPQETQYF. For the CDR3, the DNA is TGTGCCACCAGCGAAAAGGGGTCCCCCCAAGAGACCCAGTACTTC. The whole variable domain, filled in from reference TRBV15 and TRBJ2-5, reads DAMVIQNPRYQVTQFGKPVTLSCSQTLNHNVMYWYQQKSSQAPKLLFHYYDKDFNNEADTPDNFQSRRPNTSFCFLDIRSPGLGDTAMYLCATSEKGSPQETQYFGPGTRLLVL.

The CDR3 is CASSLLGRGQGGSPLHF. DNA for the CDR3: TGTGCCAGCAGCTTACTTGGCCGGGGACAGGGTGGCTCACCCCTCCACTTT. The genes are TRBV7-3 and TRBJ1-6; 9 nucleotides line up with TRBD1. Trimming at V came to 2 bases and at J to 10 bases, leaving 12 bases not matched to a gene. The length of the CDR3 is 17 residues. Germline V CDR1 and CDR2: SGHTA, FQGTGA.

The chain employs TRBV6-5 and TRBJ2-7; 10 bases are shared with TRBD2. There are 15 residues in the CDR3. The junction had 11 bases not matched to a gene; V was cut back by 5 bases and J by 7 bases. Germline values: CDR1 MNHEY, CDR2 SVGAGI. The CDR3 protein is CASSTGLAVSGEQYF. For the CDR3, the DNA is TGTGCCAGCAGTACTGGACTAGCGGTGTCGGGAGAGCAGTACTTC.

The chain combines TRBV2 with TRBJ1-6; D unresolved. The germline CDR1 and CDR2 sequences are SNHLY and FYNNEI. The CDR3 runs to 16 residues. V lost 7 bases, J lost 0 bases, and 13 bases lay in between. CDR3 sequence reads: CASKGGPSSYNSPLHF. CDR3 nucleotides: TGTGCCAGCAAGGGAGGACCTAGCTCCTATAATTCACCCCTCCACTTT.

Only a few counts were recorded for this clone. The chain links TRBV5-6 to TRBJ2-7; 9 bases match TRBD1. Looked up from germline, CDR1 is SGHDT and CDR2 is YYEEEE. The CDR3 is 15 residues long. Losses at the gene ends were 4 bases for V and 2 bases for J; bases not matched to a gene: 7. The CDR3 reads CASSITGGQAYEQYF. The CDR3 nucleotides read TGTGCCAGCAGCATAACAGGGGGCCAGGCCTACGAGCAGTACTTC. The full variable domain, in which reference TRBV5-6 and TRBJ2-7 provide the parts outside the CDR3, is DAGVTQSPTHLIKTRGQQVTLRCSPKSGHDTVSWYQQALGQGPQFIFQYYEEEERQRGNFPDRFSGHQFPNYSSELNVNALLLGDSALYLCASSITGGQAYEQYFGPGTRLTVT.

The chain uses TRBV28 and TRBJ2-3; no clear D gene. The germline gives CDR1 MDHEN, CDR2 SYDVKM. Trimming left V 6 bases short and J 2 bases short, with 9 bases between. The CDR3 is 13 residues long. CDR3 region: CASSTFPTDTQYF. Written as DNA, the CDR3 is TGTGCCAGCAGCACCTTTCCCACAGATACGCAGTATTTT. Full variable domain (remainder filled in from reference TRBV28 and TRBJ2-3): DVKVTQSSRYLVKRTGEKVFLECVQDMDHENMFWYRQDPGLGLRLIYFSYDVKMKEKGDIPEGYSVSREKKERFSLILESASTNQTSMYLCASSTFPTDTQYFGPGTRLTVL.

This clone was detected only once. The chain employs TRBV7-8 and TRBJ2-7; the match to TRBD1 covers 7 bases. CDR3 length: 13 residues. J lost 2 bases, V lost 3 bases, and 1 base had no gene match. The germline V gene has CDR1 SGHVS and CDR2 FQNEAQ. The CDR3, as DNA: TGTGCCAGCAGCTTTGACAGGGCCTACGAGCAGTACGTC. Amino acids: CASSFDRAYEQYV.

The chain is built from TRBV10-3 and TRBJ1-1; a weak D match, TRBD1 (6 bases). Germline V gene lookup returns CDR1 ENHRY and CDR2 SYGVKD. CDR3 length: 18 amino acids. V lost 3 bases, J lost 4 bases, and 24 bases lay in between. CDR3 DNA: TGTGCCATCAGTGACCCCGATCTACCTTACAGGGCGGGCACTGAAGCTTTCTTT. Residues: CAISDPDLPYRAGTEAFF.

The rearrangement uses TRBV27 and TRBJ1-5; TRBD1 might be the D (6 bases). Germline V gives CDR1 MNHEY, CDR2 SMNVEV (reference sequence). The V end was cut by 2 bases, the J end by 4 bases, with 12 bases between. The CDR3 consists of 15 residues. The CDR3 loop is CASSLAGTTNQPQHF. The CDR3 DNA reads TGTGCCAGCAGTTTAGCCGGGACAACGAATCAGCCCCAGCATTTT.

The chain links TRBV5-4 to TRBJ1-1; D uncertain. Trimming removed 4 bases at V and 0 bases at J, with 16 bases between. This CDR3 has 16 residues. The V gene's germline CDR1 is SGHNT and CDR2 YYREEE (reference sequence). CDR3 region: CASSPLGGWMNTEAFF. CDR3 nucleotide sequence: TGTGCCAGCAGCCCACTGGGAGGGTGGATGAACACTGAAGCTTTCTTT.